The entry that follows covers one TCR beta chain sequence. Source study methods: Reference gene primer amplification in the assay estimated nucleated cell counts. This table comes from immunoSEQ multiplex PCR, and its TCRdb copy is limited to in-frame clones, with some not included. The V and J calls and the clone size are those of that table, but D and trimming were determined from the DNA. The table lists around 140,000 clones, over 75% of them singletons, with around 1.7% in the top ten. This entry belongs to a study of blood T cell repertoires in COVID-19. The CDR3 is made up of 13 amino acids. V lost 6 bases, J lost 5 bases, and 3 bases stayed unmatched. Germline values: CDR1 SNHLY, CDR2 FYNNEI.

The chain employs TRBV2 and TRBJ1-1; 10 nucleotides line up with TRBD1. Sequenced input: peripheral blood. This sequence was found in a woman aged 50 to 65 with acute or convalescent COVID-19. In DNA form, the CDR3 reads TGTGCCAGCAGACGGGACAGGGGAACTGAAGCTTTCTTT. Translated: CASRRDRGTEAFF.